What follows are 22 T cell receptor beta chains derived from one specimen sequenced in a study of early T cells in non-severe SARS-CoV-2 infection. TCRdb itself ran the 5' RACE reads through MiXCR, one entry per CDR3 protein. The data contain about 98,000 distinct CDR3 sequences, about an eighth of them singletons. Sample: whole blood. The receptors shown here come from an adult who was a healthcare worker with PCR-confirmed SARS-CoV-2 infection or an uninfected control (not recorded which).

The sample holds a few counts of this clonotype. The chain links TRBV12-3 or TRBV12-4 to TRBJ2-3, with 9 bases identical to TRBD2. CDR3 length equals 16 residues. J lost 0 bases, V lost 4 bases, and 5 bases had no gene match. Here the CDR3 reads CASSSPTSGSTDTQYF. DNA for the CDR3: TGTGCCAGCAGTTCCCCGACTAGCGGAAGCACAGATACGCAGTATTTT.

This rearrangement joins TRBV2 to TRBJ2-3; D might be TRBD1 or TRBD2, each matching 6 bases. CDR1 and CDR2 from the germline V gene are SNHLY and FYNNEI. This CDR3 is 14 amino acids long. The germline V and J ends were trimmed by 10 bases and 2 bases, with 16 bases remaining between them. The CDR3 DNA is TGTGCCACCAAAAATAGGGGGGCCACAGATACGCAGTATTTT. Translated: CATKNRGATDTQYF.

This sequence joins TRBV11-2 and TRBJ2-7; 11 bases align to TRBD1. This CDR3 spans 13 amino acids. V lost 6 bases and J lost 2; bases outside the gene matches: 0. Germline loops: CDR1 SGHAT, CDR2 FQNNGV. The CDR3 DNA reads TGTGCCAGCAGGGGACAGGGGGCCTACGAGCAGTACTTC. This encodes CASRGQGAYEQYF.

This clonotype was counted a few times. V and J are TRBV4-1 and TRBJ2-2; D gene unclear. The germline gives CDR1 MGHRA, CDR2 YSYEKL. Trimming left V 4 bases short and J 3 bases short, with 12 bases between. This CDR3 is built from 15 residues. DNA of the CDR3: TGCGCCAGCAGCCGGGAACCTAGATACACCGGGGAGCTGTTTTTT. Translation: CASSREPRYTGELFF.

The V and J genes are TRBV27 and TRBJ2-3; TRBD1 aligns across 8 bases. The CDR3 extends over 16 amino acids. Per germline, CDR1 MNHEY and CDR2 SMNVEV (reference sequence). Unmatched junction bases numbered 7, after V lost 3 bases and J lost 2 bases. As DNA, the CDR3 is TGTGCCAGCAGTTTGCAGGGACAGGCACACACAGATACGCAGTATTTT. Protein sequence: CASSLQGQAHTDTQYF.

The table lists this clonotype with a few counts. The V call is TRBV12-3 or TRBV12-4, the J call TRBJ2-3, with D possibly being TRBD1 or TRBD2 (6 bases each). This CDR3 is 15 amino acids long. The V gene lost 4 bases and the J gene lost 0 bases, with 11 bases spanning the gap. CDR3 sequence (DNA): TGTGCCAGCAGTTCATGGGGGGCAAGCACAGATACGCAGTATTTT. This encodes CASSSWGASTDTQYF.

Only a few counts were recorded for this clonotype. The CDR3 reads CASRDRGLGNTEAFF. Here the CDR3 DNA reads TGCGCCAGCAGGGACAGGGGTTTGGGGAACACTGAAGCTTTCTTT. The V and J genes are TRBV10-2 and TRBJ1-1, with TRBD1 matching over 9 bases. Trimming removed 6 bases from V and 1 base from J; junction bases left unmatched: 6. This CDR3 spans 15 amino acids. Per germline, CDR1 WSHSY and CDR2 SAAADI.

This clonotype was seen repeatedly, ten times or more. This rearrangement joins TRBV29-1 to TRBJ2-4; D uncertain. This CDR3 contains 10 residues. Trimming shortened V by 4 bases and J by 6 bases, and 4 bases separated the two germline ends. Germline V gives CDR1 SQVTM, CDR2 ANQGSEA. CDR3 bases: TGCAGCGTTGTATTAAACATTCAGTACTTC. Translating gives CSVVLNIQYF.

In its sample, this clonotype was seen many times. The chain combines TRBV6-5 with TRBJ1-2; 9 bases line up with TRBD1. The CDR3 runs to 16 residues. Germline lookup yields CDR1 MNHEY and CDR2 SVGAGI. Germline trimming cut 4 bases from V and 4 bases from J; bases unmatched to any gene: 10. CDR3 DNA: TGTGCCAGCAGTTCCCTGAACGACAGGGGGATCTATGGCTACACCTTC. The encoded protein is CASSSLNDRGIYGYTF.

This clonotype was counted many times. The chain joins TRBV5-8 to TRBJ1-2; D remains ambiguous. This CDR3 comprises 16 residues. The germline gives CDR1 SGHTS, CDR2 YDEGEE. Trimming removed 0 bases at V and 4 bases at J, with 16 bases between. The CDR3 spells CASSLEAPELLYGYTF. For the CDR3, the DNA is TGTGCCAGCAGCTTGGAGGCGCCAGAGTTACTCTATGGCTACACCTTC.

This sequence joins TRBV25-1 and TRBJ2-1; 8 bases align to TRBD2. The CDR3 extends over 15 amino acids. V gave up 1 base and J gave up 8 bases; unmatched junction bases: 7. Per germline, CDR1 MGHDK and CDR2 SYGVNS. DNA of the CDR3: TGTGCCAGCAGTGAATTCAGCGGGAGTGGGTATGAGCAGTTCTTC. Translated: CASSEFSGSGYEQFF.

The CDR3 here is CASALAGPSYEQYF. CDR3 coding DNA: TGTGCCAGCGCGCTAGCGGGACCGTCCTACGAGCAGTACTTC. This sequence joins TRBV28 and TRBJ2-7; 9 bases fit TRBD2. Germline-derived CDR1 and CDR2 are MDHEN and SYDVKM. The V segment lost 8 bases and the J segment 1 base; nucleotides outside the gene matches: 6. This CDR3 is 14 amino acids long.

The genes are TRBV15 and TRBJ1-1, with D perhaps matching TRBD1 (6 bases). CDR3 length: 13 amino acids. Looked up from germline, CDR1 is LNHNV and CDR2 is YYDKDF (reference sequence). The V and J ends lost 9 bases and 5 bases respectively, with 16 bases between them. The CDR3, as DNA: TGTGCCACTACAGGGTTTTTGGGAACTGAAGCTTTCTTT. Translation: CATTGFLGTEAFF.

The chain couples TRBV29-1 to TRBJ1-2, with unresolved D. Germline CDR1 and CDR2: SQVTM and ANQGSEA. Trimming pared 3 bases from V and 9 bases from J, leaving 5 bases between. The CDR3 consists of 9 residues. This CDR3 is CSVDGSYTF. The CDR3 DNA reads as TGCAGCGTTGACGGGAGCTACACCTTC.

A single count supports this clonotype. The CDR3 nucleotides are TGCAGTGCTAGAGGATCTGGGACATCCTATGGCTACACCTTC. This encodes CSARGSGTSYGYTF. The gene calls are TRBV20-1 and TRBJ1-2; the D gene is possibly TRBD1 (6 bases). Germline assignment: CDR1 DFQATT and CDR2 SNEGSKA (reference sequence). CDR3 length: 14 residues. V lost 1 base, J lost 4 bases, and 13 bases lay in between.

The rearrangement links TRBV3-1 to TRBJ2-7, with 8 bases that match TRBD1. The CDR3 extends over 15 amino acids. Germline assignment: CDR1 LGHDT and CDR2 YNNKEL (reference sequence). Trimming took 1 base from V and 2 from J; bases not matched to a gene: 4. CDR3 coding DNA: TGTGCCAGCAGCCAAGGACAGGGGAGCGCCTACGAGCAGTACTTC. As protein: CASSQGQGSAYEQYF.

The gene calls are TRBV7-8 and TRBJ1-1; 9 bases map to TRBD1. The CDR3 sequence is 15 residues long. Trimming at V came to 1 base and at J to 6 bases, leaving 6 bases not matched to a gene. The germline gives CDR1 SGHVS, CDR2 FQNEAQ. For the CDR3, the DNA is TGTGCCAGCAGCTTAGAAGAACAGGGGGCGTCTGAAGCTTTCTTT. This codes for CASSLEEQGASEAFF.

This clonotype was seen more than once but under ten times. The chain employs TRBV11-2 and TRBJ2-4; D possibly corresponds to TRBD1 (5 bases). CDR3 length equals 13 residues. The germline CDR1 and CDR2 sequences are SGHAT and FQNNGV. V was cut by 1 base and J by 8 bases, with 9 bases left in between. The CDR3 region is CASSLVQGHIQYF. The CDR3, as DNA: TGTGCCAGCAGCTTAGTTCAGGGCCACATTCAGTACTTC.

A few counts support this clonotype. This chain uses TRBV27 with TRBJ2-1; 7 nucleotides align to TRBD2. With 2 bases clipped from V and 3 bases from J, the junction kept 4 bases outside the gene matches. Germline-derived CDR1 and CDR2 are MNHEY and SMNVEV (reference sequence). CDR3 length equals 15 residues. The CDR3 loop reads CASSLESSGYNEQFF. DNA for the CDR3: TGTGCCAGCAGTTTAGAGTCTAGCGGCTACAATGAGCAGTTCTTC.

This clonotype was observed a handful of times. The rearrangement links TRBV7-9 to TRBJ2-2; D is unresolved. The germline V gene encodes CDR1 SEHNR and CDR2 FQNEAQ (reference sequence). The length of the CDR3 is 16 residues. The V gene lost 1 base and the J gene lost 7 bases, with 16 bases spanning the gap. CDR3 sequence: CASSLEGGLPNGELFF. The CDR3 nucleotides are TGTGCCAGCAGCTTAGAAGGCGGCCTACCCAACGGGGAGCTGTTTTTT.

This clonotype was counted only a few times. This chain uses TRBV6-5 with TRBJ1-6; 9 nucleotides match TRBD1. The CDR3 is made up of 15 amino acids. CDR1 and CDR2 from the germline V gene are MNHEY and SVGAGI. J gave up 10 bases and V 7 bases, and 11 bases lay outside the gene matches. The CDR3 DNA is TGTGCCAGCACCGGCTCCGGGACAGGGACCTCACCCCTCCACTTT. It specifies CASTGSGTGTSPLHF.

J is TRBJ2-1 and V is TRBV27, with D perhaps matching TRBD2 (6 bases). The CDR3 sequence is 16 residues long. Trimming removed 6 bases from V and 4 bases from J, with 19 bases in between. Germline V gene data show CDR1 as MNHEY and CDR2 as SMNVEV (reference sequence). The CDR3 DNA reads TGTGCCAGCAGAACCGAGGGGACTGGAGCTTACAATGAGCAGTTCTTC. Amino acids: CASRTEGTGAYNEQFF.